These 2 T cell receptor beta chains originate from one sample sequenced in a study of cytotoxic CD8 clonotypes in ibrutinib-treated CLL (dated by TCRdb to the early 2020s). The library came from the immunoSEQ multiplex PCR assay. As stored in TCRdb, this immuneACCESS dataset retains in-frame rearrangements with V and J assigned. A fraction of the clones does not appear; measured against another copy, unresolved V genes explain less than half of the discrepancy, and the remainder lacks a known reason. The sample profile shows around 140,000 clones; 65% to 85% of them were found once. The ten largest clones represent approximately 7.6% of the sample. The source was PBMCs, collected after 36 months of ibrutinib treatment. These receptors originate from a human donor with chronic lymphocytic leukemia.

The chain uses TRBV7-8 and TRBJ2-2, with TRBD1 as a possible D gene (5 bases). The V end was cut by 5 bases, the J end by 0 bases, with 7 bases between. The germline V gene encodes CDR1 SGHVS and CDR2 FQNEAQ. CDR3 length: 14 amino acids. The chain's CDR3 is CASSDSPNTGELFF. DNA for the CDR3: TGTGCCAGCAGCGACAGTCCGAACACCGGGGAGCTGTTTTTT.

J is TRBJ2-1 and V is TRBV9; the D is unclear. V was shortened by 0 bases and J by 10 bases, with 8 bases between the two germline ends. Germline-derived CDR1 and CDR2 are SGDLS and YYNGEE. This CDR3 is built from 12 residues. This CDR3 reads CASSVAPAEQFF. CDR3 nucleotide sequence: TGTGCCAGCAGCGTAGCTCCAGCGGAGCAGTTCTTC.